The 18 T cell receptor beta chains in this list originate from one sample, sequenced in a study of beta chain features in type 1 diabetes. Reverse transcription of all isolated RNA meant that expressed TCRB transcripts were sequenced. Generated by immunoSEQ multiplex PCR, the TCRdb table keeps only in-frame clones and is missing some. The table lists about 40,000 clones, around 49% of them singletons, with 0.72% in the top ten. The sequenced sample was central memory CD4+ T cells from blood. Receptor source: a woman between 18 and 29 years old in good health.

Concerning this clone: At one of its ends the junction is not consistent with the germline gene, which may arise from a read error. This specimen includes other DNA sequences encoding the same CDR3. The chain has TRBV7-3 and TRBJ2-3; D is unclear. Germline V lookup: CDR1 SGHTA, CDR2 FQGTGA. The CDR3 covers 14 residues. The CDR3, as DNA: TGTGCCAGTAGCTTGGAGCCTAGCACAGATACGCAGTATTTT. As protein: CASSLEPSTDTQYF.

The chain couples TRBV6-6 to TRBJ1-1, with 7 bases identical to TRBD1. This CDR3 is built from 15 residues. With 4 bases clipped from V and 6 bases from J, the junction kept 11 bases outside the gene matches. Germline V gene sequence: CDR1 MNHNY, CDR2 SVGAGI (reference sequence). CDR3 coding DNA: TGTGCCAGCAGTTTACCGGGACAGCAAGTCGCTGAAGCTTTCTTT. This codes for CASSLPGQQVAEAFF.

This clone has more than one count but fewer than ten. The chain carries TRBV2 and TRBJ2-1; TRBD2 matches at 9 bases. V shed 4 bases, J shed 4 bases, and the junction held 2 bases outside the gene matches. The CDR3 runs to 14 residues. Germline V CDR1 and CDR2: SNHLY, FYNNEI. Written as DNA, the CDR3 is TGTGCCAGCAGTGTTCTAGCGGGGTACAATGAGCAGTTCTTC. This translates into CASSVLAGYNEQFF.

This clone has a handful of counts. The chain joins TRBV11-2 to TRBJ2-7; D is uncertain. Trimming cost V 5 bases and J 2 bases, with 7 bases left between them. The germline CDR1 and CDR2 sequences are SGHAT and FQNNGV. The CDR3 sequence is 12 residues long. DNA of the CDR3: TGTGCCAGCAGCCTGACACCCTACGAGCAGTACTTC. It is translated as CASSLTPYEQYF.

The V call is TRBV13, the J call TRBJ2-3, with no clear D. Germline V gene data show CDR1 as PRHDT and CDR2 as FYEKMQ (reference sequence). V lost 1 base, J lost 6 bases, and 8 bases lay in between. The CDR3 has 13 residues. The CDR3 loop reads CASSLVVVDTQYF. CDR3 bases: TGTGCCAGCAGCTTAGTAGTCGTGGATACGCAGTATTTT.

The chain is built from TRBV29-1 and TRBJ1-1; 7 nucleotides agree with TRBD1. With 8 bases clipped from V and 5 bases from J, the junction kept 14 bases outside the gene matches. The germline CDR1 and CDR2 sequences are SQVTM and ANQGSEA. The CDR3 spans 14 residues. The DNA of the CDR3 is TGCAGCTCCTCGAGAGGGGGCCGTAGTACTGAAGCTTTCTTT. Translating it yields CSSSRGGRSTEAFF.

The V gene is TRBV2, the J gene TRBJ1-4; D ambiguous. V gave up 6 bases and J gave up 7 bases, with 15 bases separating them. The germline gives CDR1 SNHLY, CDR2 FYNNEI. This CDR3 region has 14 residues. This CDR3 is CASRRIHYGEKLFF. CDR3 in DNA: TGTGCCAGCAGGAGAATTCACTACGGTGAAAAACTGTTTTTT.

This chain's CDR3 is CATSRQGGSGNTIYF. The DNA of the CDR3 is TGTGCCACCAGCAGGCAGGGAGGCTCTGGAAACACCATATATTTT. This rearrangement joins TRBV15 to TRBJ1-3, with D possibly being TRBD1 (5 bases). CDR3 length equals 15 residues. The V gene's germline CDR1 is LNHNV and CDR2 YYDKDF (reference sequence). The V and J ends lost 3 bases and 0 bases respectively, with 9 bases between them.

V gene TRBV7-9 combines with J gene TRBJ2-1; 7 positions agree with TRBD2. This CDR3 spans 13 amino acids. The germline V gene encodes CDR1 SEHNR and CDR2 FQNEAQ (reference sequence). Unmatched junction bases numbered 9, after V lost 11 bases and J lost 5 bases. CDR3 nucleotides: TGTGCCGGGGGGGGGAGCCAGGACAATGAGCAGTTCTTC. The encoded protein is CAGGGSQDNEQFF.

V gene TRBV6-1 combines with J gene TRBJ1-2; TRBD1 is a possible D gene (5 bases). Between the trimmed V and J ends, which lost 2 bases and 4 bases, there was a span of 14 bases. The CDR3 totals 15 residues. CDR1 is MNHNS and CDR2 is SASEGT in the germline V gene. The CDR3 protein is CASSERPQGGYGYTF. The CDR3 DNA is TGTGCCAGCAGTGAAAGGCCCCAGGGTGGCTATGGCTACACCTTC.

The gene calls are TRBV5-5 and TRBJ1-5; 8 bases fit TRBD1. Per the germline V gene, CDR1 is SGHKS and CDR2 is YYEKEE (reference sequence). J lost 2 bases, V lost 0 bases, and 4 bases had no gene match. This CDR3 is built from 16 residues. The CDR3 coding sequence is TGTGCCAGCAGCTTGGGCCCGGACAGGGGCAATCAGCCCCAGCATTTT. Amino acid sequence: CASSLGPDRGNQPQHF.

A few counts support this clone. V and J are TRBV10-3 and TRBJ2-1; tentatively, D is TRBD2 (6 bases). V lost 0 bases and J 4 bases, leaving 13 bases between the germline ends. CDR3 size: 16 residues. Germline V lookup: CDR1 ENHRY, CDR2 SYGVKD. The CDR3 here is CAISESHGTGYNEQFF. The CDR3, as DNA: TGTGCCATCAGTGAGTCCCACGGGACTGGGTACAATGAGCAGTTCTTC.

A word on this clone: One junction end disagrees with the germline gene, perhaps due to a read error. The chain has TRBV6-1 and TRBJ2-5, with D uncertain. The DNA end favors TRBJ2-7, so the J call may be wrong. Germline values: CDR1 MNHNS, CDR2 SASEGT. CDR3 length equals 11 residues. The CDR3 DNA reads TGCGCTGTGGGCTTCTCCTACGAGCAGTACTTC. It encodes CAVGFSYEQYF.

The chain has TRBV7-2 and TRBJ2-7; 11 bases align to TRBD2. The junction had 2 bases not matched to a gene; V was cut back by 5 bases and J by 2 bases. The CDR3 is 14 residues long. From germline, CDR1 is SGHTA and CDR2 FQGNSA. The DNA of the CDR3 is TGTGCCAGCAGCAATAGCGGGGGGGCCTACGAGCAGTACTTC. Amino acids: CASSNSGGAYEQYF.

This clone was seen a few times. This chain connects TRBV18 to TRBJ1-1, with D tentatively TRBD1 (6 bases). Germline CDR1 KGHSH, CDR2 LQKENI. With 0 bases removed from V and 1 base from J, the gap between germline ends came to 12 bases. The CDR3 has 16 residues. The CDR3 bases are TGTGCCAGCTCACCACCGTCTCGACAGGAGAACACTGAAGCTTTCTTT. Translated: CASSPPSRQENTEAFF.

This chain links TRBV5-5 with TRBJ1-2, with 7 positions matching TRBD1. CDR3 size: 16 residues. Per germline, CDR1 SGHKS and CDR2 YYEKEE (reference sequence). Trimming removed 4 bases from V and 3 bases from J; junction bases left unmatched: 12. CDR3 DNA sequence: TGTGCCAGCAGCCCCCTCCTCGACAGGGCTGACTATGGCTACACCTTC. Its translation: CASSPLLDRADYGYTF.

This clone was seen a handful of times. The chain carries TRBV29-1 and TRBJ1-3; D gene unclear. Looked up from germline, CDR1 is SQVTM and CDR2 is ANQGSEA. CDR3 length equals 13 residues. Trimming pared 3 bases from V and 0 bases from J, leaving 6 bases between. This CDR3 is CSVDGGSGNTIYF. CDR3 bases: TGCAGCGTTGACGGCGGCTCTGGAAACACCATATATTTT.

The rearrangement uses TRBV18 and TRBJ1-3; 7 nucleotides agree with TRBD1. With 4 bases clipped from V and 1 base from J, the junction kept 10 bases outside the gene matches. The V gene's germline CDR1 is KGHSH and CDR2 LQKENI. CDR3 length: 17 residues. The CDR3, as DNA: TGTGCCAGCTCACAGAGGGGGCCTTCTCCTTCTGGAAACACCATATATTTT. Protein sequence: CASSQRGPSPSGNTIYF.